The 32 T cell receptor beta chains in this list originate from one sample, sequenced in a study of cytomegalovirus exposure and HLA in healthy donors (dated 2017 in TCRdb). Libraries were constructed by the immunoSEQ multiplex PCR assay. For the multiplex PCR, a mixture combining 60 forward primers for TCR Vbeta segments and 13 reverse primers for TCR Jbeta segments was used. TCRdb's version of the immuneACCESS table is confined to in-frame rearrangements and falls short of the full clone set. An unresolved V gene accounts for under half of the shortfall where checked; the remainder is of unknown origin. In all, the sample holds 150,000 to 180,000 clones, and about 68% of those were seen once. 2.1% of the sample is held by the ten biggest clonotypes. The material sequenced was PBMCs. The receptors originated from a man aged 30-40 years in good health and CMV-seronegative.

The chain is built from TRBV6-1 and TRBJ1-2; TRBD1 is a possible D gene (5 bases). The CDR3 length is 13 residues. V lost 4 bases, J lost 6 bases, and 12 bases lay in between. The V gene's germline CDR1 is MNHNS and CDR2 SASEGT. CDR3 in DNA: TGTGCCAGCAGTGTTGAGACAGATAATGGCTACACCTTC. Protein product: CASSVETDNGYTF.

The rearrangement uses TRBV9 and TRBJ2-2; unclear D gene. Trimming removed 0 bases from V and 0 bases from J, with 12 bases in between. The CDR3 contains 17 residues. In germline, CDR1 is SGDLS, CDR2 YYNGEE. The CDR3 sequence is CASSVVSAGPNTGELFF. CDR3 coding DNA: TGTGCCAGCAGCGTAGTTTCCGCAGGCCCGAACACCGGGGAGCTGTTTTTT.

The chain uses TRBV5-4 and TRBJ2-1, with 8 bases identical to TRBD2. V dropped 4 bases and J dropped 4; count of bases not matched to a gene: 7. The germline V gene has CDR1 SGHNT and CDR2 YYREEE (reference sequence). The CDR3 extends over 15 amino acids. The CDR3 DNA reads TGTGCCAGCAGCCCAACTAGCGGTGATTACAATGAGCAGTTCTTC. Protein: CASSPTSGDYNEQFF.

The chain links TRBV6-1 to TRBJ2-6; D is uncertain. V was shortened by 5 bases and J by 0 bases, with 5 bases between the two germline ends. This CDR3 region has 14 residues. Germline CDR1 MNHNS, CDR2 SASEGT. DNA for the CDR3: TGTGCCAGCAGTATCAGCTCTGGGGCCAACGTCCTGACTTTC. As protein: CASSISSGANVLTF.

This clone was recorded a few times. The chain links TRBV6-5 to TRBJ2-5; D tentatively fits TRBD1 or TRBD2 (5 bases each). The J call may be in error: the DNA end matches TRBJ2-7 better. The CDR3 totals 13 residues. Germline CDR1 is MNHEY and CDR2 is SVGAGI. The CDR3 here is CASSYGGSYEQYF. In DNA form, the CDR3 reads TGTGCCAGCAGTTACGGGGGCTCCTACGAGCAGTACTTC.

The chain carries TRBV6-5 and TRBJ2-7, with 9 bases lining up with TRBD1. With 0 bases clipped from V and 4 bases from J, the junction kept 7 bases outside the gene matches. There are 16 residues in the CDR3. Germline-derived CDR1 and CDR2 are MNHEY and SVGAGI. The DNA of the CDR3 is TGTGCCAGCAGTTACTCTAAGGACAGGGGATTGTACGAGCAGTACTTC. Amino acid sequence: CASSYSKDRGLYEQYF.

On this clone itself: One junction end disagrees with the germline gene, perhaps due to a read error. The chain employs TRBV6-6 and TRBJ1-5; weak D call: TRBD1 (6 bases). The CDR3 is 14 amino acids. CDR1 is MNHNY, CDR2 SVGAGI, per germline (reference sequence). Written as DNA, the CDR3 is TGTGCCAGCAGTCTCAACAGGGACAATCAGCCCCAGAATTTT. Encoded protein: CASSLNRDNQPQNF.

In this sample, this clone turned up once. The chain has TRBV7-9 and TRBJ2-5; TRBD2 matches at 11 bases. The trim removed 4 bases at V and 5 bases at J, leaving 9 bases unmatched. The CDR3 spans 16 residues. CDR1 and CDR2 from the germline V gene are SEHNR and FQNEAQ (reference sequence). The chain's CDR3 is CASSYGSGGAGETQYF. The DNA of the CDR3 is TGTGCCAGCAGCTACGGTAGCGGGGGGGCCGGGGAGACCCAGTACTTC. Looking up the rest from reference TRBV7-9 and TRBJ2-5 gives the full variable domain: DTGVSQNPRHKITKRGQNVTFRCDPISEHNRLYWYRQTLGQGPEFLTYFQNEAQLEKSRLLSDRFSAERPKGSFSTLEIQRTEQGDSAMYLCASSYGSGGAGETQYFGPGTRLLVL.

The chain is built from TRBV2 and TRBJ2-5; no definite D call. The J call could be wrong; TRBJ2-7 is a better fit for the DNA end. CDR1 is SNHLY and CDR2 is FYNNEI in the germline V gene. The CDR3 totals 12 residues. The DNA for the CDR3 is TGTGCCAGCAGCCCGTATGGTTACGAGCAGTACTTC. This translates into CASSPYGYEQYF.

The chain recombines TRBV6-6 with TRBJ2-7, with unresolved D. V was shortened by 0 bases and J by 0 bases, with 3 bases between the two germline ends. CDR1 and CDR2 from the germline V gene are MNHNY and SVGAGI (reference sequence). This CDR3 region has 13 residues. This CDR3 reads CASSYSGSYEQYF. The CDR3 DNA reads TGTGCCAGCAGTTACTCCGGCTCCTACGAGCAGTACTTC.

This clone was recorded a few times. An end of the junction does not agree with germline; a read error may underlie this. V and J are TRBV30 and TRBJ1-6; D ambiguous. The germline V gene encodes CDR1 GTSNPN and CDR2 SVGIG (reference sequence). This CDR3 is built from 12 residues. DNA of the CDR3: TGTGCCTGGAGCTCTGGAGGGTCACCCCTCAACTTT. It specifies CAWSSGGSPLNF.

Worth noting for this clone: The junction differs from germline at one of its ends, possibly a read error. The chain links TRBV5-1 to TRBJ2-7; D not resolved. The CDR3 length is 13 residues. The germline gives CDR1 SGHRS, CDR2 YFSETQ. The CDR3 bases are TGCGCCAGCGGCTTTACAGATCTGGGCGAGCAGTACTTC. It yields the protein CASGFTDLGEQYF.

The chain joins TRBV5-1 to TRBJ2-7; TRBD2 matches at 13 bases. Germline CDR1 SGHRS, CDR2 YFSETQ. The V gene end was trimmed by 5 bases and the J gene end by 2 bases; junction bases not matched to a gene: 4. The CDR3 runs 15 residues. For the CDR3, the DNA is TGCGCCAGCAGTTTGACTAGCGGGGGGCCCTACGAGCAGTACTTC. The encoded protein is CASSLTSGGPYEQYF. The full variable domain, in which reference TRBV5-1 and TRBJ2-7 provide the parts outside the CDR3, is KAGVTQTPRYLIKTRGQQVTLSCSPISGHRSVSWYQQTPGQGLQFLFEYFSETQRNKGNFPGRFSGRQFSNSRSEMNVSTLELGDSALYLCASSLTSGGPYEQYFGPGTRLTVT.

Here the CDR3 reads CATSRVPEHYSGNTIYF. The CDR3 DNA follows: TGTGCCACCAGCAGAGTACCGGAGCACTACTCTGGAAACACCATATATTTT. The chain combines TRBV15 with TRBJ1-3; D is undetermined. Trimming shortened V by 1 base and J by 0 bases, and 13 bases separated the two germline ends. CDR3 length: 17 amino acids. Germline loops: CDR1 LNHNV, CDR2 YYDKDF (reference sequence).

In nucleotides, the CDR3 is TGTGCCAGCAACAAACCAGGAACCTACGAGCAGTACTTC. Translated, it gives CASNKPGTYEQYF. The chain combines TRBV7-2 with TRBJ2-7; D is unclear. Trimming cost V 7 bases and J 2 bases, with 12 bases left between them. Germline V gene sequence: CDR1 SGHTA, CDR2 FQGNSA. The CDR3 totals 13 residues.

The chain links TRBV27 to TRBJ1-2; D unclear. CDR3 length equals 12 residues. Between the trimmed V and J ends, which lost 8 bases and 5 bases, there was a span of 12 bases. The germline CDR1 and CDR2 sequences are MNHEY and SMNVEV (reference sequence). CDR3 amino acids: CASGYLLYGYTF. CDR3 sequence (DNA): TGTGCCAGCGGTTATCTTCTATATGGCTACACCTTC.

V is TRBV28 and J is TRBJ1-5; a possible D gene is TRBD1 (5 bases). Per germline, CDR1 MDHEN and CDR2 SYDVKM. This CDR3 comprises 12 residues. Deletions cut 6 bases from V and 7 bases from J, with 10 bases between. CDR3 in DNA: TGTGCCAGCAGCTCAGGGTTCCAGCCCCAGCATTTT. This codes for CASSSGFQPQHF.

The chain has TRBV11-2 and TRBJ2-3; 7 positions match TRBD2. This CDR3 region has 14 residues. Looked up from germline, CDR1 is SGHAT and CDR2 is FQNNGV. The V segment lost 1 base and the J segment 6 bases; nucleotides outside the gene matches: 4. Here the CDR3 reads CASSLAGGGDTQYF. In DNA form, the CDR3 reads TGTGCCAGCAGCTTAGCGGGGGGAGGGGATACGCAGTATTTT. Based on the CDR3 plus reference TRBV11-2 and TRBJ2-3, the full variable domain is EAGVAQSPRYKIIEKRQSVAFWCNPISGHATLYWYQQILGQGPKLLIQFQNNGVVDDSQLPKDRFSAERLKGVDSTLKIQPAKLEDSAVYLCASSLAGGGDTQYFGPGTRLTVL.

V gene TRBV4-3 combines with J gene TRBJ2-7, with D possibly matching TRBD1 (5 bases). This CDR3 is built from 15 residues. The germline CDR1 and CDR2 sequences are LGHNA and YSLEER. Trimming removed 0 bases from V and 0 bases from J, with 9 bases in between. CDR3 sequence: CASSQEGRDSYEQYF. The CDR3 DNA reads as TGCGCCAGCAGCCAAGAGGGCAGGGACTCCTACGAGCAGTACTTC.

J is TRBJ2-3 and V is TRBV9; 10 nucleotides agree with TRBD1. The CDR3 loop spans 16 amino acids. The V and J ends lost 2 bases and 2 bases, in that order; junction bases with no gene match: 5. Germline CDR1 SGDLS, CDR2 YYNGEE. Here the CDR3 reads CASSVRDRGLTDTQYF. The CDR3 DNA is TGTGCCAGCAGCGTCAGGGACAGGGGACTCACAGATACGCAGTATTTT.

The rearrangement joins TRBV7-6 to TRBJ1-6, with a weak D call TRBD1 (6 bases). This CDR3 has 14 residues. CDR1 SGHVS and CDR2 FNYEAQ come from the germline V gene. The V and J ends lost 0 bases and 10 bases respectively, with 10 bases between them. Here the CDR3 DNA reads TGTGCCAGCAGCTTAGCGGACAGTAACTCACCCCTCCACTTT. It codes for CASSLADSNSPLHF.

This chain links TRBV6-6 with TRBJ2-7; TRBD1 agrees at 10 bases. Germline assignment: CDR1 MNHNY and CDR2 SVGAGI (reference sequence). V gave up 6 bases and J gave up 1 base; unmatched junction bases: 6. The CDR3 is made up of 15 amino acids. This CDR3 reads CASSRRTGGSYEQYF. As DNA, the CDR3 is TGTGCCAGCAGCCGTCGGACAGGGGGTTCCTACGAGCAGTACTTC.

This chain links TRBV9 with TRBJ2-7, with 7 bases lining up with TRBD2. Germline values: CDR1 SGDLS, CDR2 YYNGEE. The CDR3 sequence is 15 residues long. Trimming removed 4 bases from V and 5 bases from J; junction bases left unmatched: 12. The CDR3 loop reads CASSPSPSGGDEQYF. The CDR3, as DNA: TGTGCCAGCAGCCCTAGCCCTAGCGGAGGTGACGAGCAGTACTTC.

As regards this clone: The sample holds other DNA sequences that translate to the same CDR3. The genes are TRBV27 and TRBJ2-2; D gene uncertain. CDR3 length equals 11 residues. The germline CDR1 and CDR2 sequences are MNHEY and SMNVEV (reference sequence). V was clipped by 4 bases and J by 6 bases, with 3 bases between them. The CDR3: CASSSAGELFF. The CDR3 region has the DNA TGTGCCAGCAGTTCGGCCGGGGAGCTGTTTTTT.

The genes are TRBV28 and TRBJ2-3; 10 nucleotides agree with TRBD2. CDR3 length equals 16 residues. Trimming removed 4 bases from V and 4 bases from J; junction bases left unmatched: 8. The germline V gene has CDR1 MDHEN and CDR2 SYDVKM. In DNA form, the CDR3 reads TGTGCCAGCAGTTCCCGGACTAGCGGCCGGGCAGATACGCAGTATTTT. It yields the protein CASSSRTSGRADTQYF.

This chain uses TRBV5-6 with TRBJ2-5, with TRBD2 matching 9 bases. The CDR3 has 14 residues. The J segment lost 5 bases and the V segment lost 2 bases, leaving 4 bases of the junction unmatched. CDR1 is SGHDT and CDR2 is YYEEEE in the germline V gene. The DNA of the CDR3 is TGTGCCAGCAGCTTTGCGGGGGGGAGGGAGACCCAGTACTTC. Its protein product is CASSFAGGRETQYF. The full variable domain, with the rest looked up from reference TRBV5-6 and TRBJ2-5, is DAGVTQSPTHLIKTRGQQVTLRCSPKSGHDTVSWYQQALGQGPQFIFQYYEEEERQRGNFPDRFSGHQFPNYSSELNVNALLLGDSALYLCASSFAGGRETQYFGPGTRLLVL.

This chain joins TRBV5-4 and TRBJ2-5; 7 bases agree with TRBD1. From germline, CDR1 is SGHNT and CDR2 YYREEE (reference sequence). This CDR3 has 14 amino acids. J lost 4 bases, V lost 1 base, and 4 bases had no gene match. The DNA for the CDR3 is TGTGCCAGCAGCTTGTTTAGGGACAGAGAGACCCAGTACTTC. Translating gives CASSLFRDRETQYF.

CDR3: CASSGSGLAGGRSYNEQFF. DNA for the CDR3: TGTGCCAGCAGCGGGTCAGGACTAGCGGGGGGCCGCTCCTACAATGAGCAGTTCTTC. This sequence joins TRBV7-9 and TRBJ2-1; 14 bases are a match to TRBD2. V shed 5 bases and J 0 bases; nucleotides not matched to a gene: 9. Germline V gene lookup returns CDR1 SEHNR and CDR2 FQNEAQ (reference sequence). The CDR3 extends over 19 amino acids.

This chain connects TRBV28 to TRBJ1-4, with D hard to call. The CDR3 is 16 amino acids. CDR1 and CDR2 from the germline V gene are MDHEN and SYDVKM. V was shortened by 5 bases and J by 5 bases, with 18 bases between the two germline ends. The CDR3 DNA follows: TGTGCCAGCAGTACCCCGTCCGCGGGCGGGAATGAAAAACTGTTTTTT. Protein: CASSTPSAGGNEKLFF.

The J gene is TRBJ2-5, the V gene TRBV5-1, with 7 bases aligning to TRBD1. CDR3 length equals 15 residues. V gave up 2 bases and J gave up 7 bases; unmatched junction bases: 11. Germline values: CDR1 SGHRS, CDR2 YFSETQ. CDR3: CASSLQQGREVTQYF. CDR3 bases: TGCGCCAGCAGCTTACAACAGGGGCGCGAGGTGACCCAGTACTTC.

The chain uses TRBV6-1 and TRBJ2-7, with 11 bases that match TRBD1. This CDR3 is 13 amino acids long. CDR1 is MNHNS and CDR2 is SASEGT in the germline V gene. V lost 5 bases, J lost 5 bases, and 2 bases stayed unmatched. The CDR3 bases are TGTGCCAGCAGTCGGACAGGGGGCGACGAGCAGTACTTC. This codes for CASSRTGGDEQYF.

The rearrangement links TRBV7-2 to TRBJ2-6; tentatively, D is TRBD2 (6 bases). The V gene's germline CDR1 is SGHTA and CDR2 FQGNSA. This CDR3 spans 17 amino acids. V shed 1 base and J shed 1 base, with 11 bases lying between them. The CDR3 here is CASSLVGGFSGANVLTF. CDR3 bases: TGTGCCAGCAGCTTAGTCGGGGGTTTTTCTGGGGCCAACGTCCTGACTTTC.